The 9 T cell receptor beta chains below all came from one sample that was sequenced in a study of monozygotic twins with inflammatory bowel disease. TCRdb re-called the 5' RACE reads and shows each CDR3 protein once, DNA omitted. The table lists 400,000 to 500,000 distinct CDR3 sequences. The sequencing input was blood. The receptors were sampled from a human donor with ulcerative colitis or Crohn's disease, or a healthy co-twin of an affected twin (not recorded which).

The chain combines TRBV6-5 with TRBJ1-2; TCRdb names TRBD1, which stays unverified in the absence of DNA. The CDR3 is 16 amino acids. Germline V lookup: CDR1 MNHEY, CDR2 SVGAGI. CDR3: CASSYHRDREAYGYTF.

The chain carries TRBV24-1 and TRBJ2-1; lacking DNA, the TRBD2 call made by TCRdb goes unchecked. This CDR3 spans 13 amino acids. CDR1 and CDR2 from the germline V gene are KGHDR and SFDVKD. The CDR3 reads CATGAGGHNEQFF.

The V and J genes are TRBV7-3 and TRBJ2-1; TCRdb designates TRBD2, a call that cannot be tested without DNA. The CDR3 is 16 amino acids. Germline-derived CDR1 and CDR2 are SGHTA and FQGTGA. This CDR3 reads CASSLTSLAGVFEQFF. The full variable domain, in which reference TRBV7-3 and TRBJ2-1 provide the parts outside the CDR3, is GAGVSQTPSNKVTEKGKYVELRCDPISGHTALYWYRQSLGQGPEFLIYFQGTGAADDSGLPNDRFFAVRPEGSVSTLKIQRTERGDSAVYLCASSLTSLAGVFEQFFGPGTRLTVL.

V and J are TRBV15 and TRBJ2-1; there is no DNA to check the TCRdb D call of TRBD2. This CDR3 is 14 amino acids long. Germline V gives CDR1 LNHNV, CDR2 YYDKDF (reference sequence). This CDR3 reads CATSGSGSYNEQFF.

The rearrangement uses TRBV5-1 and TRBJ2-7; the TCRdb D gene call, TRBD2, has no DNA to confirm it. There are 15 residues in the CDR3. The germline V gene has CDR1 SGHRS and CDR2 YFSETQ. CDR3 region: CASSLEAGATGEQYF.

The chain combines TRBV27 with TRBJ2-7. Germline assignment: CDR1 MNHEY and CDR2 SMNVEV (reference sequence). CDR3 size: 13 residues. This CDR3 reads CASSWRGSYEQYF.

The J gene is TRBJ1-5, the V gene TRBV12-3 or TRBV12-4; TCRdb calls TRBD1, which cannot be checked without DNA. The CDR3 is 14 residues long. CDR3 residues: CASSLERGWEPQHF.

The chain links TRBV21-1 to TRBJ2-7; checking the TCRdb D call of TRBD1 is not possible without DNA. TRBV21-1 is reported as a pseudogene. The CDR3 extends over 17 amino acids. The chain's CDR3 is CASSKGGGDRGRNEQYF.

The chain links TRBV5-1 to TRBJ1-1. CDR3 size: 13 residues. Germline values: CDR1 SGHRS, CDR2 YFSETQ. The CDR3 sequence: CASKEVDGTEAFF.